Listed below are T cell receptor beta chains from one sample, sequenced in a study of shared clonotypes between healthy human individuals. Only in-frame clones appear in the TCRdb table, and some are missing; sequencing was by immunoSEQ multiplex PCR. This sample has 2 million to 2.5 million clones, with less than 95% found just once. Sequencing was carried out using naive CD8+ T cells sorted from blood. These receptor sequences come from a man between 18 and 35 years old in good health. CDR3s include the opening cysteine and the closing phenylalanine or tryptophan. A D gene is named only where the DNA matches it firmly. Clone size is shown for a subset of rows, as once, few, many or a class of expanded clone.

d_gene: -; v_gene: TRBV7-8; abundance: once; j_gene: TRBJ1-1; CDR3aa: CASSPGGAEAFF; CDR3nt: TGTGCCAGCAGCCCCGGGGGAGCTGAAGCTTTCTTT
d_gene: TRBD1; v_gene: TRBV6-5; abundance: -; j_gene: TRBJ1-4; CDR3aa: CASSFYSGTGNEKLFF; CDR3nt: TGTGCCAGCAGTTTCTATTCCGGGACAGGGAACGAAAAACTGTTTTTT
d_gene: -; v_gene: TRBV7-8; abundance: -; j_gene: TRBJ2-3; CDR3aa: CASSLDDRWGDTQYF; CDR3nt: TGTGCCAGCAGCTTAGACGACAGGTGGGGGGATACGCAGTATTTT
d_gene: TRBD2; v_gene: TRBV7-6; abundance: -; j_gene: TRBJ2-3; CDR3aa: CASSSGLAVRLDDTQYF; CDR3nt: TGTGCCAGCAGCTCGGGACTAGCGGTTCGTTTGGACGATACGCAGTATTTT
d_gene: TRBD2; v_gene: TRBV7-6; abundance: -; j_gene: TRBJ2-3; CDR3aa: CASSSLAGEGTDTQYF; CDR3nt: TGTGCCAGCAGCTCCTTAGCGGGAGAAGGCACAGATACGCAGTATTTT
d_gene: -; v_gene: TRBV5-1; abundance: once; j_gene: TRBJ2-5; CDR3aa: CASSLVGLLQETQYF; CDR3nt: TGCGCCAGCAGCTTGGTAGGTCTGTTACAAGAGACCCAGTACTTC
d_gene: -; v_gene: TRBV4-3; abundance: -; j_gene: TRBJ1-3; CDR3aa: CASSQDTTGNTIYF; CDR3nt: TGCGCCAGCAGCCAAGACACTACCGGAAACACCATATATTTT
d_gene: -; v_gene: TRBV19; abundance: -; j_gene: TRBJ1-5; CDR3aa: CASKDGNNQPQHF; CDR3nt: TGTGCCAGTAAAGACGGCAACAATCAGCCCCAGCATTTT
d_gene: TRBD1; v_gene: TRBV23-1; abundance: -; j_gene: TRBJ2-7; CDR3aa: CASIFRQGYEQYF; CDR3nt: TGCGCCAGCATATTCAGACAGGGGTACGAGCAGTACTTC
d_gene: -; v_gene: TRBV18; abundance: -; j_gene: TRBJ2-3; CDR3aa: CASRPDRNTDTQYF; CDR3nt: TGTGCCAGCAGACCAGACAGAAACACAGATACGCAGTATTTT
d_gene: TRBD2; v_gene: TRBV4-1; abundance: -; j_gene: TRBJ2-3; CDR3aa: CASSQNSGGAQDTQYF; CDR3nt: TGCGCCAGCAGCCAGAATAGCGGGGGGGCACAAGATACGCAGTATTTT
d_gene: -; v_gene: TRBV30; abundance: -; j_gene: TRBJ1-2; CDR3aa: CASRGWGEEDGYTF; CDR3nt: TGTGCCTCTCGAGGCTGGGGGGAGGAGGATGGCTACACCTTC
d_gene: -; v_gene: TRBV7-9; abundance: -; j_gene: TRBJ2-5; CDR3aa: CASSLVDAETQYF; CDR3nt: TGTGCCAGCAGCTTAGTCGACGCGGAGACCCAGTACTTC
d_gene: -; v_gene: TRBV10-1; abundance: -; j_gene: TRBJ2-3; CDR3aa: CASSDRAGGTDTQYF; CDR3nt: TGCGCCAGCAGTGACAGGGCAGGCGGCACAGATACGCAGTATTTT
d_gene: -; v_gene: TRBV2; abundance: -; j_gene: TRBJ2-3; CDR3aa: CASSEAPYRTDTQYF; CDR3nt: TGTGCCAGCAGTGAAGCTCCCTACAGGACAGATACGCAGTATTTT
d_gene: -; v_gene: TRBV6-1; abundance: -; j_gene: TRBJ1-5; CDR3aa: CASSESGLTGPNQPQHF; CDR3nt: TGTGCCAGCAGTGAAAGTGGACTAACAGGCCCCAATCAGCCCCAGCATTTT
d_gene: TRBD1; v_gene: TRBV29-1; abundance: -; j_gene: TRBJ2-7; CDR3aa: CSVEATGDYEQYF; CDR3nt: TGCAGCGTTGAGGCGACAGGGGACTACGAGCAGTACTTC
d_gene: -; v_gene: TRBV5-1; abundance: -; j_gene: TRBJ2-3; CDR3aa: CASSFRDPSTDTQYF; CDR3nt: TGCGCCAGCAGCTTCAGGGACCCTAGCACAGATACGCAGTATTTT
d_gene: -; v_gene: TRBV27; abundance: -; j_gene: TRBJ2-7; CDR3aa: CASSFVVPVGKGEQYF; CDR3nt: TGTGCCAGCAGTTTCGTCGTGCCGGTAGGGAAGGGCGAGCAGTACTTC
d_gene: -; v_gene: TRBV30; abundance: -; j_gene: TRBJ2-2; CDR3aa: CAWNPGTGELFF; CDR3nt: TGTGCCTGGAATCCTGGGACCGGGGAGCTGTTTTTT
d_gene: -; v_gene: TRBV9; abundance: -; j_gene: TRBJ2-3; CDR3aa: CASSVGGGLLDTQYF; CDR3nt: TGTGCCAGCAGCGTAGGTGGGGGACTCCTAGATACGCAGTATTTT
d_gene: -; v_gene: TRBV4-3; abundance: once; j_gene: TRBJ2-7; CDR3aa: CASSQGGVTYEQYF; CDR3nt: TGCGCCAGCAGCCAAGGTGGAGTCACCTACGAGCAGTACTTC
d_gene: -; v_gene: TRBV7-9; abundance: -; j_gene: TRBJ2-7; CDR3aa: CASSDIAWRGPIYEQYF; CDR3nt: TGTGCCAGCAGCGACATAGCGTGGAGGGGACCGATCTACGAGCAGTACTTC
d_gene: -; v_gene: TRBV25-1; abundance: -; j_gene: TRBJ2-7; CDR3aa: CASSSTYEQYF; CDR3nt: TGTGCCAGCAGTTCGACCTACGAGCAGTACTTC
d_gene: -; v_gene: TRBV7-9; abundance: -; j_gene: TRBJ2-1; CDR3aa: CASSLAVSVDNEQFF; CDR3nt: TGTGCCAGCAGCTTAGCGGTTAGCGTTGACAATGAGCAGTTCTTC
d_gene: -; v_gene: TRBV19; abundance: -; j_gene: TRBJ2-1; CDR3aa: CASSMWGPEQFF; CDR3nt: TGTGCCAGTAGTATGTGGGGCCCTGAGCAGTTCTTC
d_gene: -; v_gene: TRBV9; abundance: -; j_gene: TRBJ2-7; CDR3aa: CASSVTSRGEQYF; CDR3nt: TGTGCCAGCAGCGTTACTAGCCGAGGCGAGCAGTACTTC
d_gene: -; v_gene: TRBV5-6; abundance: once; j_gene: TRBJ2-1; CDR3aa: CASSLEGTQYNEQFF; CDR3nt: TGTGCCAGCAGCTTGGAAGGGACACAATACAATGAGCAGTTCTTC
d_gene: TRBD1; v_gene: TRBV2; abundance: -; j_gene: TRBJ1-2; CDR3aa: CASSERTGNNYGYTF; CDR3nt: TGTGCCAGCAGTGAAAGGACAGGGAATAACTATGGCTACACCTTC
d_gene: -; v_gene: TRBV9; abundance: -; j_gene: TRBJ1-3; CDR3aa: CASSAEDSHSGNTIYF; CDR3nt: TGTGCCAGCAGCGCGGAGGACAGCCACTCTGGAAACACCATATATTTT